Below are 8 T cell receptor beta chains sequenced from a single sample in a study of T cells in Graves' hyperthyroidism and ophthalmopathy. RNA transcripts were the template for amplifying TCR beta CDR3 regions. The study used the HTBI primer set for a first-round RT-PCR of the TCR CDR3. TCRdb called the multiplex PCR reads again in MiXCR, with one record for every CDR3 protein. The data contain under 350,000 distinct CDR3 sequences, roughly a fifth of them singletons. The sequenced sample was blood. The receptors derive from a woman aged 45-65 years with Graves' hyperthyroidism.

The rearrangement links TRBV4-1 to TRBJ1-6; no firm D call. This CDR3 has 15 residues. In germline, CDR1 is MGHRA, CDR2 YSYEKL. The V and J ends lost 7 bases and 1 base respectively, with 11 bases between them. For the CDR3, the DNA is TGCGCCAGCACTTTACGGGAGTCCTATAATTCACCCCTCCACTTT. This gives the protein CASTLRESYNSPLHF.

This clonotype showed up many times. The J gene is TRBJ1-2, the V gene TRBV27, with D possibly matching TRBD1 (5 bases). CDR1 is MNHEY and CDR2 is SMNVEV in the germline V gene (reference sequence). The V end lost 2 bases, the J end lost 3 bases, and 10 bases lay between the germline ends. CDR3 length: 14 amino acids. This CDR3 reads CASSLGPGDYGYTF. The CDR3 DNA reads TGTGCCAGCAGTTTAGGCCCGGGGGACTATGGCTACACCTTC.

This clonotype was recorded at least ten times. In DNA form, the CDR3 reads TGTGCCACCAGCTGGAGCGGGAGAGATACGCAGTATTTT. As protein: CATSWSGRDTQYF. The rearrangement uses TRBV15 and TRBJ2-3; 8 bases fit TRBD2. Germline V gene lookup returns CDR1 LNHNV and CDR2 YYDKDF (reference sequence). The CDR3 runs 13 residues. V shed 5 bases, J shed 5 bases, and the junction held 3 bases outside the gene matches.

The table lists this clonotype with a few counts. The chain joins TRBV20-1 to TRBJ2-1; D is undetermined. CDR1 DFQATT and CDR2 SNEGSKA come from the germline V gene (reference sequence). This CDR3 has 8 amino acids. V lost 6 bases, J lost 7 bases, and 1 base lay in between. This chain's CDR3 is CSANEQFF. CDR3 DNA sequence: TGCAGTGCAAATGAGCAGTTCTTC.

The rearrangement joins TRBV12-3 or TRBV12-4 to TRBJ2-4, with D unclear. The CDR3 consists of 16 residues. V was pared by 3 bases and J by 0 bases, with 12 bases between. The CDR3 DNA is TGTGCCAGCAGTTTTAGGGCAGGTCTAGCCAAAAACATTCAGTACTTC. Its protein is CASSFRAGLAKNIQYF.

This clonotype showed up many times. The CDR3 nucleotides read TGTGCCAGCAGTTACGTGGGGTTTGGGAAGAATCAGCCCCAGCATTTT. It translates to CASSYVGFGKNQPQHF. The rearrangement links TRBV6-1 to TRBJ1-5; D remains ambiguous. Trimming stripped 5 bases from V and 4 bases from J, with 18 bases between. The CDR3 has 16 residues. The germline V gene has CDR1 MNHNS and CDR2 SASEGT.

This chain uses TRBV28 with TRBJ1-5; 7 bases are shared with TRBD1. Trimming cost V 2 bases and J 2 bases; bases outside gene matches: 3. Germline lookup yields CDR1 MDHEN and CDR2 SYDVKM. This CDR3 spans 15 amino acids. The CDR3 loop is CASSLPGGGNQPQHF. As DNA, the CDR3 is TGTGCCAGCAGTTTACCAGGGGGTGGCAATCAGCCCCAGCATTTT.

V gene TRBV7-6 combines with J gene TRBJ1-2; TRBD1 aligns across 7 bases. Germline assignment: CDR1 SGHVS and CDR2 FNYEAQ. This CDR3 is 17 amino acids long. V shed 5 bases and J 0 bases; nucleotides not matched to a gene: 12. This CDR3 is CASSPWDRTAANYGYTF. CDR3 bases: TGTGCCAGCAGCCCCTGGGACAGAACAGCAGCTAACTATGGCTACACCTTC. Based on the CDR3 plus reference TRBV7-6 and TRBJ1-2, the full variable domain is GAGVSQSPRYKVTKRGQDVALRCDPISGHVSLYWYRQALGQGPEFLTYFNYEAQQDKSGLPNDRFSAERPEGSISTLTIQRTEQRDSAMYRCASSPWDRTAANYGYTFGSGTRLTVV.